This TCR beta chain was identified in a study of control samples from healthy donors and cancer patients. Libraries were prepared by immunoSEQ multiplex PCR; TCRdb keeps only in-frame clonotypes and omits some of them. In the table there are about 130,000 clones, over 85% of which are singletons. CDR1 MNHNY and CDR2 SVGAGI come from the germline V gene (reference sequence). The CDR3 is made up of 15 amino acids. Between the trimmed V and J ends, which lost 2 bases and 7 bases, there was a span of 17 bases. This TCR was recovered from a man between 18 and 35 years old in good health. The material sequenced was blood. The chain combines TRBV6-6 with TRBJ1-2, with D tentatively TRBD1 (6 bases). Written as DNA, the CDR3 is TGTGCCAGCAGTTACCCCTCAACAGGGTTCGGTGGCTACACCTTC. Translation gives CASSYPSTGFGGYTF.